Following are 5 T cell receptor beta chains from one sample sequenced in a study of blood T cell repertoires in COVID-19. This table comes from immunoSEQ multiplex PCR, and its TCRdb copy is limited to in-frame clones, with some not included. The sample shows 130,000 to 150,000 clones, around 84% of them seen only once. The specimen was peripheral blood. These TCRs come from a human donor in a cohort sampled during active COVID-19.

The chain is built from TRBV28 and TRBJ1-1, with D possibly TRBD1 on 6 matching bases. CDR3 length: 15 amino acids. In germline, CDR1 is MDHEN, CDR2 SYDVKM. Trimming stripped 7 bases from V and 1 base from J, with 16 bases between. CDR3 in DNA: TGTGCCAGCACCTTGAGGGGGGGGAAGAACACTGAAGCTTTCTTT. Amino acid sequence: CASTLRGGKNTEAFF.

The chain joins TRBV19 to TRBJ2-7; D not certain. Trimming removed 1 base from V and 0 bases from J, with 7 bases in between. The CDR3 loop spans 14 amino acids. From germline, CDR1 is LNHDA and CDR2 SQIVND (reference sequence). The CDR3, as DNA: TGTGCCAGTAGTATAGTTGGCAGCTCCTACGAGCAGTACTTC. This translates into CASSIVGSSYEQYF.

The chain recombines TRBV28 with TRBJ2-7; no firm D call. The CDR3 runs to 15 residues. V lost 8 bases to trimming and J lost 0 bases, with 17 bases between them. CDR1 is MDHEN, CDR2 SYDVKM, per germline. The CDR3 region is CASQSGSLSSYEQYF. The DNA of the CDR3 is TGTGCCAGCCAGTCCGGGTCCCTTTCCTCCTACGAGCAGTACTTC.

The V gene is TRBV7-8, the J gene TRBJ1-2; 8 nucleotides align to TRBD1. Germline V CDR1 and CDR2: SGHVS, FQNEAQ. The ends lost 5 bases at V and 4 bases at J; junction bases unmatched: 9. CDR3 size: 15 residues. The CDR3: CASSTNTGGSYGYTF. DNA for the CDR3: TGTGCCAGCAGCACAAATACAGGGGGGTCCTATGGCTACACCTTC.

The chain has TRBV27 and TRBJ2-4; D possibly corresponds to TRBD1 (5 bases). V gave up 3 bases and J gave up 7 bases, with 13 bases separating them. The CDR3 is 14 amino acids. Per the germline V gene, CDR1 is MNHEY and CDR2 is SMNVEV (reference sequence). The CDR3 loop reads CASSLVGADNIQYF. In DNA, the CDR3 is TGTGCCAGCAGTTTGGTAGGGGCTGATAACATTCAGTACTTC.